The next 23 T cell receptor beta chains were all read from a single sample in a study of tissue T cells after allogeneic stem cell transplantation. Produced via immunoSEQ multiplex PCR; TCRdb's table is partial and in-frame only. The sample records around 5,000 clones, roughly 44% being singletons. Stated time point: mouse harvest day 7 after allogeneic transplant. Each mouse received 10^7 T-cell-depleted marrow cells plus 10^6 splenic CD5+ T cells by tail vein. The sample consisted of skin. Every receptor here comes from a female BALB/c mouse given C57BL/6 T cells with graft-versus-host disease after an allogeneic hematopoietic cell transplant.

Comments on this clone: The gene names here belong to mouse. The read finishes 1 residue shy of the CDR3 end, and the germline J gene is used to complete it. The gene calls are TRBV3 and TRBJ2-1; 8 nucleotides agree with TRBD2. Germline lookup yields CDR1 SNHLY and CDR2 FYNGKV (reference sequence). This CDR3 has 15 residues. V gave up 1 base and J gave up 6 bases; unmatched junction bases: 5. The CDR3 reads CASSLVGGASAEQFF. The CDR3 DNA, read in part, is TGTGCCAGCAGCTTAGTCGGGGGGGCGAGTGCTGAGCAGTTC.

A word on this clone: The genes are named according to mouse. The read is 1 residue too short to cover the CDR3 end, so that end is filled in from the germline J gene. The sample holds other DNA sequences that translate to the same CDR3. The rearrangement joins TRBV26 to TRBJ1-4, with D perhaps TRBD1 (6 bases). This CDR3 contains 13 residues. CDR1 KGHPV and CDR2 FQNQEV come from the germline V gene (reference sequence). Trimming removed 4 bases from V and 4 bases from J, with 7 bases in between. This chain's CDR3 is CASSPGHNERLFF. The sequenced CDR3 bases are TGTGCCAGCAGTCCGGGACACAACGAAAGATTATTT.

Points on this clone: Germline and genes here are mouse. Read sequence stops 1 residue before the CDR3 end, and the germline J gene provides the missing end. V usage is TRBV12-2 and J usage is TRBJ1-1, with a tentative D call TRBD1 (5 bases). Trimming left V 0 bases short and J 1 base short, with 8 bases between. CDR3 length: 14 residues. CDR1 is SGHLS, CDR2 HYDKME, per germline. The sequenced part of the CDR3 DNA is TGTGCCAGCTCTCTCGGGGCAGAAAACACAGAAGTCTTC. Protein sequence: CASSLGAENTEVF. The whole CDR3 protein reads CASSLGAENTEVFF.

A note on this clone: Gene names denote mouse genes. The CDR3 end is not reached by the read, which stops 1 residue before it; the germline J gene fills it in. The chain couples TRBV16 to TRBJ2-5, with 8 bases matching TRBD1. Germline CDR1 is SGHSA and CDR2 is FRNQAP. J was trimmed by 6 bases and V by 0 bases; bases with no gene match: 2. The CDR3 totals 14 residues. The CDR3 sequence: CASSLERTGDTQYF. Incomplete CDR3 DNA: TGTGCAAGCAGCTTAGAGCGGACAGGGGACACCCAGTAC.

Notes on this clone: Gene names are the mouse ones. Read data end 1 residue before the CDR3 end; the end is taken from the germline J gene. This chain uses TRBV13-3 with TRBJ2-7; D is unclear. Between the trimmed V and J ends, which lost 2 bases and 4 bases, there was a span of 4 bases. Looked up from germline, CDR1 is NNHDY and CDR2 is SYVADS. The CDR3 consists of 11 residues. The CDR3 region is CASSDHYEQYF. The CDR3 DNA, read in part, is TGTGCCAGCAGTGACCATTATGAACAGTAC.

Notes on this clone: Mouse germline and gene names are used. The DNA ends 1 residue before the CDR3 does, and the rest of the CDR3 is filled in from the germline J gene. The chain joins TRBV23 to TRBJ1-3. Germline CDR1 and CDR2: KGHTA and FQNQQP. This CDR3 has 15 residues. This chain's CDR3 is CSSSQSPSSGNTLYF. The CDR3 DNA, read in part, is TGCTCCAGCAGTCAATCACCATCTTCTGGAAATACGCTCTAT.

Details on this clone: Mouse gene names apply. The read terminates 1 residue ahead of where the CDR3 ends, so the germline J gene completes it. The V call is TRBV31, the J call TRBJ2-7, with 12 bases fitting TRBD1. The germline gives CDR1 GKSSPN, CDR2 SITVG. This CDR3 spans 13 amino acids. Losses at the gene ends were 1 base for V and 7 bases for J; bases not matched to a gene: 2. CDR3 bases read: TGTGCCTGGAGTCGGGACAGGGGGCGGGAACAGTAC. Protein: CAWSRDRGREQY. The whole CDR3 sequence reads CAWSRDRGREQYF.

Comment on this clone: Each gene name is a mouse one. The read ends 1 residue before the CDR3 terminus; that terminus is restored from the germline J gene. The rearrangement joins TRBV3 to TRBJ2-2; possible D gene TRBD1, 6 bases. Trimming took 4 bases from V and 4 from J, leaving 10 bases between them. Germline loops: CDR1 SNHLY, CDR2 FYNGKV (reference sequence). The CDR3 sequence is 14 residues long. CDR3 bases read: TGTGCCAGCAGCTCTACAGGGCTCACCGGGCAGCTCTAC. Its translation is CASSSTGLTGQLY. The entire CDR3 reads CASSSTGLTGQLYF. The entire variable domain, with the rest obtained from reference TRBV3 and TRBJ2-2, is as follows: GPKVLQIPSHQIIDMGQMVTLNCDPVSNHLYFYWYKQILGQQMEFLVNFYNGKVMEKSKLFKDQFSVERPDGSYFTLKIQPTALEDSAVYFCASSSTGLTGQLYFGEGSKLTVL.

This clone was counted a few times. The gene symbols are mouse symbols. Read data end 1 residue before the CDR3 end; the end is taken from the germline J gene. The chain couples TRBV13-2 to TRBJ2-1, with D perhaps being TRBD1 or TRBD2 (5 bases each). CDR1 is NNHNN, CDR2 SYGAGS, per germline (reference sequence). V was pared by 2 bases and J by 0 bases, with 9 bases between. The CDR3 loop spans 15 amino acids. The part of the CDR3 DNA that was read is TGTGCCAGCGGTGAGGGGACCAATAACTATGCTGAGCAGTTC. Translation gives CASGEGTNNYAEQF. The whole CDR3 reads CASGEGTNNYAEQFF.

With regard to this clone: Genes and germline are mouse. The CDR3 goes on 1 residue after the read ends, and that part is filled in from the germline J gene. Additional DNA sequences in this sample encode the identical CDR3. The chain carries TRBV3 and TRBJ2-7, with D unclear. This CDR3 spans 12 amino acids. The V end lost 5 bases, the J end lost 0 bases, and 5 bases lay between the germline ends. Germline V lookup: CDR1 SNHLY, CDR2 FYNGKV (reference sequence). The sequenced CDR3 bases are TGTGCCAGCAGCCCGAGCTCCTATGAACAGTAC. Translating gives CASSPSSYEQY. The entire CDR3 sequence reads CASSPSSYEQYF.

This clone was recorded a few times. The germline and genes are mouse ones. The observed sequence ends 1 residue before the CDR3 terminus, with the missing tail filled in from the germline J gene. Additional DNA sequences in this sample encode the identical CDR3. The V gene is TRBV26, the J gene TRBJ2-3; D may be TRBD1 (6 bases). The ends were cut back, 4 bases at V and 0 bases at J, with 11 bases in the middle. The CDR3 consists of 15 residues. From germline, CDR1 is KGHPV and CDR2 FQNQEV (reference sequence). CDR3 sequence: CASSPGTTSAETLYF. The CDR3 DNA, read in part, is TGTGCCAGCAGTCCCGGGACAACTAGTGCAGAAACGCTGTAT.

Notes on this clone: Gene labels here are mouse ones. The read ends 1 residue before the CDR3 terminus; that terminus is restored from the germline J gene. The V call is TRBV20, the J call TRBJ2-7; D not resolved. Germline CDR1 GFQATS, CDR2 STVNSAI. The CDR3 runs to 11 residues. With 1 base removed from V and 4 bases from J, the gap between germline ends came to 5 bases. CDR3 DNA (partial): TGTGGTGCTAGGGGAGGGTATGAACAGTAC. Protein: CGARGGYEQY. The entire CDR3 reads CGARGGYEQYF.

Points on this clone: Each gene name is a mouse one. The read stops 1 residue short of the end of the CDR3; the missing end is completed from the germline J gene. The chain joins TRBV23 to TRBJ2-7; no check of the table's D call, TRBD1, against the DNA was made. Germline CDR1 is KGHTA and CDR2 is FQNQQP. The length of the CDR3 is 12 residues. The CDR3 bases that were read are TGCTCTTCCGGGACAGGGGGGTATGAACAGTAC. Translating it yields CSSGTGGYEQY. The entire CDR3 protein reads CSSGTGGYEQYF.

As regards this clone: Gene names are mouse gene names. The read halts 1 residue ahead of the CDR3 end, with the missing end drawn from the germline J gene. The chain combines TRBV26 with TRBJ2-7; TRBD2 agrees at 8 bases. This CDR3 is built from 15 residues. V lost 0 bases, J lost 0 bases, and 1 base stayed unmatched. Germline V gives CDR1 KGHPV, CDR2 FQNQEV (reference sequence). The CDR3 sequence: CASSLSTGVSYEQYF. CDR3 bases read: TGTGCCAGCAGTCTGTCGACTGGGGTCTCCTATGAACAGTAC.

With regard to this clone: The gene names here belong to mouse. The read stops 1 residue short of the end of the CDR3; the missing end is completed from the germline J gene. The rearrangement links TRBV26 to TRBJ2-4, with D maybe TRBD1 (6 bases). The CDR3 is made up of 16 amino acids. The germline V gene encodes CDR1 KGHPV and CDR2 FQNQEV (reference sequence). Trimming removed 1 base from V and 0 bases from J, with 11 bases in between. The CDR3 spells CASSLWGTPSQNTLYF. Incomplete CDR3 DNA: TGTGCCAGCAGTCTGTGGGGGACACCTAGTCAAAACACCTTGTAC.

As regards this clone: The genes are named according to mouse. The read ends 1 residue shy of where the CDR3 ends; the end is completed using the germline J gene. The chain links TRBV3 to TRBJ2-4, with D hard to call. CDR1 SNHLY and CDR2 FYNGKV come from the germline V gene (reference sequence). Trimming stripped 1 base from V and 4 bases from J, with 6 bases between. The CDR3 is 13 residues long. The part of the CDR3 DNA that was read is TGTGCCAGCAGCTTAGGAGACAAAAACACCTTGTAC. Translated: CASSLGDKNTLY. The whole CDR3 protein is CASSLGDKNTLYF. Supplemented by reference TRBV3 and TRBJ2-4, the full variable domain reads GPKVLQIPSHQIIDMGQMVTLNCDPVSNHLYFYWYKQILGQQMEFLVNFYNGKVMEKSKLFKDQFSVERPDGSYFTLKIQPTALEDSAVYFCASSLGDKNTLYFGAGTRLSVL.

This clone has more than one count but fewer than ten. Any gene name here is a mouse gene name. The observed sequence ends 1 residue before the CDR3 terminus, with the missing tail filled in from the germline J gene. The sample carries other DNA sequences with the same CDR3. This sequence joins TRBV26 and TRBJ2-5; D unresolved. V dropped 2 bases and J dropped 6 bases, with 6 bases sitting between them. Germline-derived CDR1 and CDR2 are KGHPV and FQNQEV (reference sequence). The CDR3 consists of 12 residues. The CDR3 sequence: CASSLRRDTQYF. Incomplete CDR3 DNA: TGTGCCAGCAGTCTGCGGAGGGACACCCAGTAC.

This clone was recorded a few times. Gene and germline names: mouse. The CDR3 DNA, read in part, is TGTGCCAGCAGTGATTCTGGGGGGGCGCGAGAACAGTAC. Translated: CASSDSGGAREQY. Given in full, the CDR3 is CASSDSGGAREQYF. The V gene is TRBV13-1, the J gene TRBJ2-7; 10 nucleotides align to TRBD2. The observed sequence ends 1 residue before the CDR3 terminus, with the missing tail filled in from the germline J gene. The CDR3 length is 14 residues. Trimming removed 1 base from V and 7 bases from J; junction bases left unmatched: 5. Germline CDR1 reads NSHNY; CDR2 reads SYGAGN.

In this sample, this clone turned up a few times. Gene names refer to mouse genes. CDR3 in amino acids: CASSLEGNTGQLYF. The covered CDR3 bases are TGTGCCAGCAGTCTAGAGGGGAACACCGGGCAGCTCTAC. The chain is built from TRBV26 and TRBJ2-2, with a weak D call TRBD1 (5 bases). With the read ending 1 residue before the CDR3 end, the germline J gene is used to fill in that end. Germline V gene lookup returns CDR1 KGHPV and CDR2 FQNQEV (reference sequence). The V end lost 3 bases, the J end lost 2 bases, and 7 bases lay between the germline ends. The CDR3 extends over 14 amino acids. The whole variable domain, remainder taken from reference TRBV26 and TRBJ2-2, is NSKVIQTPRYLVKGQGQKAKMRCIPEKGHPVVFWYQQNKNNEFKFLINFQNQEVLQQIDMTEKRFSAECPSNSPCSLEIQSSEAGDSALYLCASSLEGNTGQLYFGEGSKLTVL.

This clone was seen a few times. The listed genes are named as in mouse. The CDR3 goes on 1 residue after the read ends, and that part is filled in from the germline J gene. The V gene is TRBV17, the J gene TRBJ2-7; 7 nucleotides align to TRBD2. V trimming: 1 base; J trimming: 0 bases; junction bases outside the gene matches: 3. The length of the CDR3 is 15 residues. The germline CDR1 and CDR2 sequences are MNHDT and YYDKIL. The CDR3 DNA, read in part, is TGTGCTAGCAGTAGAGGGGGGGGGAGCTCCTATGAACAGTAC. Protein sequence: CASSRGGGSSYEQY. The entire CDR3 reads CASSRGGGSSYEQYF.

In regard to this clone: Any gene name here is a mouse gene name. CDR3 bases read: TGTGCCAGCAGTTTAGACTGGGGAGGACAAAACACCTTGTAC. This codes for CASSLDWGGQNTLY. The complete CDR3 reads CASSLDWGGQNTLYF. The chain joins TRBV15 to TRBJ2-4; 7 bases are shared with TRBD2. Read sequence stops 1 residue before the CDR3 end, and the germline J gene provides the missing end. Germline CDR1 is SGHND and CDR2 is FRSKSL. The J segment lost 3 bases and the V segment lost 1 base, leaving 4 bases of the junction unmatched. The CDR3 consists of 15 residues.

This clone was observed a few times. Here the gene names and germline are mouse. The read finishes 1 residue shy of the CDR3 end, and the germline J gene is used to complete it. The chain joins TRBV20 to TRBJ1-4; TRBD1 matches at 8 bases. This CDR3 region has 15 residues. V gave up 0 bases and J gave up 4 bases; unmatched junction bases: 4. The germline V gene encodes CDR1 GFQATS and CDR2 STVNSAI. Partial CDR3 DNA: TGTGGTGCTAGGGATCAGGGACAGGTCAACGAAAGATTATTT. This codes for CGARDQGQVNERLF. The CDR3, in full, reads CGARDQGQVNERLFF.

A single count supports this clone. Genes here carry mouse names. The DNA ends 1 residue before the CDR3 does, and the rest of the CDR3 is filled in from the germline J gene. V usage is TRBV19 and J usage is TRBJ1-3; D remains unclear. Germline V lookup: CDR1 FNHDT, CDR2 SITEND (reference sequence). The length of the CDR3 is 13 residues. Trimming took 1 base from V and 0 from J, leaving 2 bases between them. CDR3 DNA, as far as it was read: TGTGCCAGCAGTATACATTCTGGAAATACGCTCTAT. It yields the protein CASSIHSGNTLY. The entire CDR3 reads CASSIHSGNTLYF.